This T cell receptor (beta chain) is from a study of blood T cell repertoires in COVID-19. Whole-study context: From the United States, Italy and Spain came samples of acute and convalescent COVID-19.

Under the authors' procedure: Estimated nucleated cell counts came from reference gene primer amplification. TCRdb's copy holds only in-frame clones and misses some; the assay was immunoSEQ multiplex PCR. V, J and clone size are taken as reported in that table, and D and trimming were inferred from the DNA itself. The table shows some 70,000 clones, with 70% to 90% occurring only once. There are 15 residues in the CDR3. Germline lookup yields CDR1 SNHLY and CDR2 FYNNEI. V lost 6 bases and J lost 5; bases outside the gene matches: 9. The chain employs TRBV2 and TRBJ2-4; the match to TRBD2 covers 8 bases. The sample comprised peripheral blood. This TCR derives from a woman over 75 with active COVID-19. The CDR3 region is CASRDQTGGQNIQYF. The CDR3 DNA follows: TGTGCCAGCAGGGACCAAACGGGAGGGCAAAACATTCAGTACTTC.